The clone carrying this T cell receptor beta chain was seen a handful of times. Its cognate antigen is unknown. Through a sample-barcoded 5' primer and a J-beta primer mix, a second PCR was run for roughly 6 to 11 cycles. Researchers report that each sample yielded at least 3 million CDR3-containing paired-end reads. TCRdb reprocessed the 5' RACE reads via MiXCR and lists one record per CDR3 protein. The sample contains about 640,000 distinct CDR3 sequences, about 53% of which appear only once. The CDR3 is 15 residues long. Trimming shortened V by 3 bases and J by 7 bases, and 13 bases separated the two germline ends. Germline CDR1 and CDR2: WSHSY and SAAADI. These data come from a study of blood T cells in healthy people across ages. Study conclusions and caveats: Researchers said unsorted PBMCs prevented a conclusive naive versus antigen-experienced comparison.

The sequencing sample was made of blood. This clonotype was sampled from a man aged 55 to 69 in good health. This chain uses TRBV10-2 with TRBJ1-6; perhaps TRBD1 as D (5 bases). The CDR3 loop is CASSEGAAKNSPLHF. The CDR3 DNA reads TGCGCCAGCAGTGAAGGGGCAGCCAAGAATTCACCCCTCCACTTT.